These T cell receptor beta chains were read from a single sample in a study of spatial heterogeneity in lung cancer. One entry per CDR3 protein, called by TCRdb with MiXCR from the 5' RACE reads. The table includes more than 25,000 distinct CDR3 sequences, more than 5.5% detected once. The source was lung tumor tissue, collected at surgery. These receptors all come from a male donor with early-stage non-small cell lung cancer. The CDR3 runs from the conserved cysteine through the conserved F or W. A D gene is named only where the DNA matches it firmly. Clone size, where shown, is once, few, many, or a class for clones that have expanded.

clone size,V gene,J gene,D gene,CDR3 protein,CDR3 DNA
many,TRBV10-2,TRBJ2-6,.,CASRDGGANVLTF,TGCGCCAGCAGGGACGGTGGGGCCAACGTCCTGACTTTC
many,TRBV3-1,TRBJ1-5,.,CASSPTAYSNQPQHF,TGTGCCAGCAGCCCTACGGCATATAGCAATCAGCCCCAGCATTTT
many,TRBV12-3/TRBV12-4,TRBJ1-5,.,CASSLQEGPQPQHF,TGTGCCAGCAGTTTACAGGAAGGGCCCCAGCCCCAGCATTTT
few,TRBV7-8,TRBJ2-2,.,CASTSLTFNTGELFF,TGTGCCAGCACCTCTCTAACATTTAACACCGGGGAGCTGTTTTTT
many,TRBV6-2/TRBV6-3,TRBJ1-6,TRBD1,CASSSGQVNSPLHF,TGTGCCAGCAGTTCCGGACAGGTTAATTCACCCCTCCACTTT
many,TRBV12-3/TRBV12-4,TRBJ2-5,.,CASSLSSALETQYF,TGTGCCAGCAGTTTGAGTAGCGCCCTGGAGACCCAGTACTTC
medium-sized,TRBV11-2,TRBJ1-1,.,CASSPGPPPEAFF,TGTGCCAGCAGTCCGGGACCGCCGCCTGAAGCTTTCTTT
many,TRBV7-2,TRBJ1-2,TRBD1,CASSSTGTGAFGYTF,TGTGCCAGCAGCTCGACCGGGACAGGGGCTTTTGGCTACACCTTC
many,TRBV15,TRBJ1-6,.,CATTWDVLNSPLHF,TGTGCCACGACGTGGGATGTTTTGAATTCACCCCTCCACTTT
many,TRBV5-1,TRBJ2-6,.,CASSLAVSGANVLTF,TGCGCCAGCAGCTTGGCAGTTTCTGGGGCCAACGTCCTGACTTTC
many,TRBV28,TRBJ2-2,.,CASSLAGANTGELFF,TGTGCCAGCAGTTTAGCGGGGGCCAACACCGGGGAGCTGTTTTTT
.,TRBV29-1,TRBJ2-2,TRBD1,CSAGTGTTGELFF,TGCAGCGCCGGGACAGGGACCACCGGGGAGCTGTTTTTT
many,TRBV20-1,TRBJ1-1,.,CSARSYRNLESFF,TGCAGTGCTAGGTCTTATCGGAACCTTGAATCTTTCTTT
many,TRBV7-9,TRBJ2-1,.,CASSLENEQFF,TGTGCCAGCAGCTTAGAGAATGAGCAGTTCTTC
many,TRBV20-1,TRBJ1-6,.,CSAREAGSNSPLHF,TGCAGTGCTAGAGAGGCGGGGAGCAATTCACCCCTCCACTTT
.,TRBV7-8,TRBJ2-7,.,CASSQNSYEQYF,TGTGCCAGCAGTCAGAACTCCTACGAGCAGTACTTC
.,TRBV15,TRBJ2-1,.,CATSRGPPGPLYNEQFF,TGTGCCACCAGCAGAGGCCCGCCGGGGCCTCTCTACAATGAGCAGTTCTTC
many,TRBV15,TRBJ1-5,TRBD1,CATRGQGDLYSNQPQHF,TGTGCCACCAGAGGACAGGGGGACCTGTATAGCAATCAGCCCCAGCATTTT
.,TRBV4-1,TRBJ1-5,TRBD1,CASSPHPRGRGNQPQHF,TGCGCCAGCAGCCCTCATCCCAGGGGGAGAGGCAATCAGCCCCAGCATTTT
few,TRBV6-5,TRBJ2-7,.,CASKGTVSSYEQYF,TGTGCCAGCAAAGGGACCGTGAGCTCCTACGAGCAGTACTTC
.,TRBV20-1,TRBJ2-3,TRBD2,CSASSSGLAATDTQYF,TGCAGTGCTAGTAGTTCGGGACTAGCGGCCACAGATACGCAGTATTTT
few,TRBV6-1,TRBJ2-1,TRBD1,CASKGTGGESSYNEQFF,TGTGCCAGCAAAGGGACAGGGGGTGAAAGCTCCTACAATGAGCAGTTCTTC
few,TRBV11-2,TRBJ2-5,.,CASSRTGVARETQYF,TGTGCCAGCAGCCGCACCGGGGTAGCCCGAGAGACCCAGTACTTC
.,TRBV30,TRBJ1-2,.,CAWSGNFYGYTF,TGTGCCTGGAGTGGTAATTTCTATGGCTACACCTTC
medium-sized,TRBV27,TRBJ1-5,.,CASSLQRNQPQHF,TGTGCCAGCAGTTTGCAGAGGAATCAGCCCCAGCATTTT
few,TRBV2,TRBJ1-2,.,CASSEGGPYYGYTF,TGTGCCAGCAGTGAGGGGGGGCCTTACTATGGCTACACCTTC
many,TRBV20-1,TRBJ1-5,.,CSARSPGNQPQHF,TGCAGTGCTAGATCCCCCGGCAATCAGCCCCAGCATTTT
.,TRBV5-1,TRBJ2-2,.,CASSLKGDTGELFF,TGCGCCAGCAGCTTGAAAGGAGACACCGGGGAGCTGTTTTTT
many,TRBV10-2,TRBJ1-3,TRBD1,CASRGTGGLSSLGNTIYF,TGCGCCAGCAGGGGGACAGGGGGCCTTTCTAGCCTCGGAAACACCATATATTTT
many,TRBV11-2,TRBJ2-2,.,CASSPNRNTGELFF,TGTGCCAGCAGCCCCAACAGGAACACCGGGGAGCTGTTTTTT
.,TRBV6-1,TRBJ1-6,.,CASSEIVKQAVGNSPLHF,TGTGCCAGCAGTGAAATAGTAAAACAGGCGGTGGGTAATTCACCCCTCCACTTT
.,TRBV3-1,TRBJ2-7,.,CASSPEGTTGDYEQYF,TGTGCCAGCAGCCCTGAGGGCACCACGGGGGACTACGAGCAGTACTTC
many,TRBV20-1,TRBJ2-3,.,CSARLATGPLTDTQYF,TGCAGTGCTAGACTAGCTACGGGGCCTCTCACAGATACGCAGTATTTT
.,TRBV20-1,TRBJ2-3,.,CSALGDPSSTDTQYF,TGCAGTGCATTAGGGGATCCGTCTAGCACAGATACGCAGTATTTT
.,TRBV7-8,TRBJ1-1,.,CASSSRDKNTEAFF,TGTGCCAGCAGCTCCCGGGACAAGAACACTGAAGCTTTCTTT
medium-sized,TRBV20-1,TRBJ2-3,TRBD2,CSASLAGVDTQYF,TGCAGTGCTAGTTTAGCGGGGGTTGATACGCAGTATTTT
many,TRBV11-2,TRBJ1-6,.,CASSLLGQGDSPLHF,TGTGCCAGCAGCTTATTAGGGCAGGGCGATTCACCCCTCCACTTT
many,TRBV20-1,TRBJ1-3,.,CSAQNRQGNTIYF,TGCAGTGCTCAAAACCGACAGGGAAACACCATATATTTT
.,TRBV6-2/TRBV6-3,TRBJ2-7,TRBD2,CASSYPLRLAGTTYEQYF,TGTGCCAGCAGTTACCCTCTCCGACTAGCGGGGACCACCTACGAGCAGTACTTC
.,TRBV5-1,TRBJ2-1,.,CASSLGYPPNEQFF,TGCGCCAGCAGCTTGGGGTACCCGCCAAATGAGCAGTTCTTC
.,TRBV4-2,TRBJ2-5,TRBD1,CASSQGTGGRETQYF,TGTGCCAGCAGCCAGGGGACAGGGGGACGGGAGACCCAGTACTTC
few,TRBV11-2,TRBJ1-5,.,CASSLDWGDQPQHF,TGTGCCAGCAGCTTAGACTGGGGGGATCAGCCCCAGCATTTT